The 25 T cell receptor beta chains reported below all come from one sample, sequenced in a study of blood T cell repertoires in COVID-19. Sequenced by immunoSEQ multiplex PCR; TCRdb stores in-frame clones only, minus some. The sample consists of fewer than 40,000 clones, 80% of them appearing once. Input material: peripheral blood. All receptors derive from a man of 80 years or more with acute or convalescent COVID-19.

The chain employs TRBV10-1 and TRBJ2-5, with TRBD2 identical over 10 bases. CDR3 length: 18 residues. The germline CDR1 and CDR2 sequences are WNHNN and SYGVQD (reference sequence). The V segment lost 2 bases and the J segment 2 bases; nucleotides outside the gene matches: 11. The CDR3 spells CASSEREGLARIQETQYF. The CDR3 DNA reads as TGCGCCAGCAGTGAGAGGGAGGGACTAGCGAGAATTCAAGAGACCCAGTACTTC.

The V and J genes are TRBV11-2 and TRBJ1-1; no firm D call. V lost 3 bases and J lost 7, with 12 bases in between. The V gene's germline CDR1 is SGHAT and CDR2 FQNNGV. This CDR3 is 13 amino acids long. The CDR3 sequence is CASSFYFGSEAFF. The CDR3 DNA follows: TGTGCCAGCAGCTTCTATTTCGGGAGTGAAGCTTTCTTT.

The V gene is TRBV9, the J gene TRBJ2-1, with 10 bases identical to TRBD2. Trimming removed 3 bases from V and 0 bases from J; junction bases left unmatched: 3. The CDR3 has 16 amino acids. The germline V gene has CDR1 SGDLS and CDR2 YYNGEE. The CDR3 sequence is CASSAASGSSYNEQFF. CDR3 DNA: TGTGCCAGCAGCGCGGCTAGCGGGAGCTCCTACAATGAGCAGTTCTTC. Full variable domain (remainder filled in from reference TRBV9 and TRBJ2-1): DSGVTQTPKHLITATGQRVTLRCSPRSGDLSVYWYQQSLDQGLQFLIQYYNGEERAKGNILERFSAQQFPDLHSELNLSSLELGDSALYFCASSAASGSSYNEQFFGPGTRLTVL.

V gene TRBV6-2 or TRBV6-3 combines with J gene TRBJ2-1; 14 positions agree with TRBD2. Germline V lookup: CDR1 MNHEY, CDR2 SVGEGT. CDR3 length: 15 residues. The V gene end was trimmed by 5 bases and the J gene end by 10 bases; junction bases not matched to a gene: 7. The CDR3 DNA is TGTGCCAGCAGTCCGGGACTAGCGGGAGCCTGGGAGCAGTTCTTC. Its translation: CASSPGLAGAWEQFF.

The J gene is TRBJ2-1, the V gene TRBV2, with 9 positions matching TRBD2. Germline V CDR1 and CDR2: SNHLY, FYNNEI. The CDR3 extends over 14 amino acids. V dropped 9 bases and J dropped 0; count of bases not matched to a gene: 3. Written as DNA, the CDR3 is TGTGCCAGGGAGCGGGGGGTCTCCTACAATGAGCAGTTCTTC. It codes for CARERGVSYNEQFF. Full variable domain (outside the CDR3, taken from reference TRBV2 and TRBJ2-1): EPEVTQTPSHQVTQMGQEVILRCVPISNHLYFYWYRQILGQKVEFLVSFYNNEISEKSEIFDDQFSVERPDGSNFTLKIRSTKLEDSAMYFCARERGVSYNEQFFGPGTRLTVL.

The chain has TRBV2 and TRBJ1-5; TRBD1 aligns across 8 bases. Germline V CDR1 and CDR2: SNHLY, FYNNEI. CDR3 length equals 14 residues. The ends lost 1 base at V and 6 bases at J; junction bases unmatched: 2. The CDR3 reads CASSEGQGSQPQHF. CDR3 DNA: TGTGCCAGCAGTGAAGGACAGGGGTCTCAGCCCCAGCATTTT.

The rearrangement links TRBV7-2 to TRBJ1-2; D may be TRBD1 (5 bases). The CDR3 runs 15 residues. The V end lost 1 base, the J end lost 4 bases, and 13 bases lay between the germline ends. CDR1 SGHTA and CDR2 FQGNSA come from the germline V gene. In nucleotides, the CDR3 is TGTGCCAGCAGCTTAGGAGCAGGGCCGAGCTATGGCTACACCTTC. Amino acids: CASSLGAGPSYGYTF.

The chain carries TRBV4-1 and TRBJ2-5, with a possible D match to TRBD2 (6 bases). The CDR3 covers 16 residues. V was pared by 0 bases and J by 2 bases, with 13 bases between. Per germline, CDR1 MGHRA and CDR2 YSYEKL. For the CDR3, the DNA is TGCGCCAGCAGCCAAGATCTGGGGCGGGAACAAGAGACCCAGTACTTC. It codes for CASSQDLGREQETQYF.

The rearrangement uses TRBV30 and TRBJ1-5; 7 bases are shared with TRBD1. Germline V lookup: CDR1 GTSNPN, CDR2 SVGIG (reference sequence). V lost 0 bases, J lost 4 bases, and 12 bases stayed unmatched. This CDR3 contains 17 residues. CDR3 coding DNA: TGTGCCTGGAGTGTACCTCGACAGGGAACGGGGAATCAGCCCCAGCATTTT. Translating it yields CAWSVPRQGTGNQPQHF.

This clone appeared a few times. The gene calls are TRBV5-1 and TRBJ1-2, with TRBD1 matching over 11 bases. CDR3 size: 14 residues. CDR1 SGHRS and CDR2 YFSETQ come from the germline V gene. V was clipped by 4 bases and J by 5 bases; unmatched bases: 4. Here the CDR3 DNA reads TGCGCCAGCAGCGGACAGGGGGCAAAGTATGGCTACACCTTC. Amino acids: CASSGQGAKYGYTF. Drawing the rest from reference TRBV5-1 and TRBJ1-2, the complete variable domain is KAGVTQTPRYLIKTRGQQVTLSCSPISGHRSVSWYQQTPGQGLQFLFEYFSETQRNKGNFPGRFSGRQFSNSRSEMNVSTLELGDSALYLCASSGQGAKYGYTFGSGTRLTVV.

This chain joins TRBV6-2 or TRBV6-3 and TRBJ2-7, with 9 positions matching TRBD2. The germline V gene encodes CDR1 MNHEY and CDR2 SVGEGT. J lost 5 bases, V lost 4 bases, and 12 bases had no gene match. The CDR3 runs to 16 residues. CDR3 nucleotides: TGTGCCAGCAGTTTCACCGGGACTAGCTCCTCGGACGAGCAGTACTTC. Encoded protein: CASSFTGTSSSDEQYF.

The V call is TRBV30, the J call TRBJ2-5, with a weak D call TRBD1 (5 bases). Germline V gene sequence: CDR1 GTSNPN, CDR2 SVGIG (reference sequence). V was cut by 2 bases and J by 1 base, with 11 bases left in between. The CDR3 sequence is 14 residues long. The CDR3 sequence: CAWSFAGAQETQYF. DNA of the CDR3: TGTGCCTGGAGTTTCGCTGGGGCCCAAGAGACCCAGTACTTC.

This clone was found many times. The chain's CDR3 is CASSLGQGDDEAFF. The CDR3 bases are TGTGCCAGCAGCTTAGGACAGGGGGACGATGAAGCTTTCTTT. This chain links TRBV7-9 with TRBJ1-1, with TRBD1 identical over 9 bases. The junction had 4 bases not matched to a gene; V was cut back by 1 base and J by 7 bases. Looked up from germline, CDR1 is SEHNR and CDR2 is FQNEAQ (reference sequence). The CDR3 covers 14 residues. The entire variable domain, with the rest obtained from reference TRBV7-9 and TRBJ1-1, is as follows: DTGVSQNPRHKITKRGQNVTFRCDPISEHNRLYWYRQTLGQGPEFLTYFQNEAQLEKSRLLSDRFSAERPKGSFSTLEIQRTEQGDSAMYLCASSLGQGDDEAFFGQGTRLTVV.

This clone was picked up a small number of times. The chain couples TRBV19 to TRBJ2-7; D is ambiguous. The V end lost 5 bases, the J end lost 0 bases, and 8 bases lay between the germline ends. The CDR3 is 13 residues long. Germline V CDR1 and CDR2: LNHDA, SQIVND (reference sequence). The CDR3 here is CASSPGSSYEQYF. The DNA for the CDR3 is TGTGCCAGTAGTCCCGGTAGCTCCTACGAGCAGTACTTC.

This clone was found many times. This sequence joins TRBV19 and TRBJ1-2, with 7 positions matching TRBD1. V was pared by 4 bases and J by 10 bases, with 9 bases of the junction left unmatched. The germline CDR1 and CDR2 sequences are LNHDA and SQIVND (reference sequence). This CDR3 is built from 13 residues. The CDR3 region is CASSRTGTEDYTF. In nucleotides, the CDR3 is TGTGCCAGTAGTAGAACCGGGACAGAAGACTACACCTTC.

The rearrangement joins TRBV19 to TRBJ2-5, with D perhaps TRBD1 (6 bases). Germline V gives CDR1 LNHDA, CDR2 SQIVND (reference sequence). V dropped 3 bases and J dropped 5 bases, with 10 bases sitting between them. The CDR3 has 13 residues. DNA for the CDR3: TGTGCCAGTAGTATTCAGGGGAGTGAGACCCAGTACTTC. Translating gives CASSIQGSETQYF. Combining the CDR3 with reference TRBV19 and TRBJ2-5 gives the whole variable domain DGGITQSPKYLFRKEGQNVTLSCEQNLNHDAMYWYRQDPGQGLRLIYYSQIVNDFQKGDIAEGYSVSREKKESFPLTVTSAQKNPTAFYLCASSIQGSETQYFGPGTRLLVL.

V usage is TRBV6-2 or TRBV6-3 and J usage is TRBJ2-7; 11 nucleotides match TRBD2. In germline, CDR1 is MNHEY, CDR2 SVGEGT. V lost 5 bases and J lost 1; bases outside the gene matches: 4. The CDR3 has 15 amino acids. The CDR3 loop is CASSPGLAASYEQYF. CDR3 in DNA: TGTGCCAGCAGTCCGGGACTAGCGGCTTCCTACGAGCAGTACTTC.

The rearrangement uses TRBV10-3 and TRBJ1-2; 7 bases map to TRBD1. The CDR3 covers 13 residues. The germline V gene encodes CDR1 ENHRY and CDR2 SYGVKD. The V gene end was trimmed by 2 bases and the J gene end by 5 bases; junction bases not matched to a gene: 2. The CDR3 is CAISERTGYGYTF. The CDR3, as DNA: TGTGCCATCAGTGAGAGGACAGGTTATGGCTACACCTTC.

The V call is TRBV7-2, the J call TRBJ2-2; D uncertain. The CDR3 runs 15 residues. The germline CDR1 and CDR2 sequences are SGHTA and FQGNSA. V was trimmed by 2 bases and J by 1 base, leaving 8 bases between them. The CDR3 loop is CASSLNPGNTGELFF. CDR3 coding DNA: TGTGCCAGCAGCTTAAATCCGGGGAACACCGGGGAGCTGTTTTTT.

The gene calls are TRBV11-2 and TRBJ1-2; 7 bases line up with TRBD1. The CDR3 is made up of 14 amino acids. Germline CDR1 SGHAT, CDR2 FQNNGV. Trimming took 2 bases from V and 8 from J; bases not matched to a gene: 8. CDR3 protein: CASSLPTGMRGYTF. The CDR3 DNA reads TGTGCCAGCAGCTTACCGACAGGGATGAGGGGCTACACCTTC.

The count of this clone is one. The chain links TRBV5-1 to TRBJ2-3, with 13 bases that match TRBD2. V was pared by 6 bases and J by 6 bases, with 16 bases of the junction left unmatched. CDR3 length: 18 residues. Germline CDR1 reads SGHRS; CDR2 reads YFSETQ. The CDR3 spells CASTPYETSGRTDDTQYF. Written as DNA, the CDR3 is TGCGCCAGCACCCCATATGAGACTAGCGGGAGGACGGATGATACGCAGTATTTT.

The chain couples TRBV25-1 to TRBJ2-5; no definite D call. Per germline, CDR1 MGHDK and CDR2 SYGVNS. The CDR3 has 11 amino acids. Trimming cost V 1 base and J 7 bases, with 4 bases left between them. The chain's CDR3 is CASSESWTQYF. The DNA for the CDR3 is TGTGCCAGCAGTGAATCGTGGACCCAGTACTTC. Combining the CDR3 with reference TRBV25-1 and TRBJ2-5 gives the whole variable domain EADIYQTPRYLVIGTGKKITLECSQTMGHDKMYWYQQDPGMELHLIHYSYGVNSTEKGDLSSESTVSRIRTEHFPLTLESARPSHTSQYLCASSESWTQYFGPGTRLLVL.

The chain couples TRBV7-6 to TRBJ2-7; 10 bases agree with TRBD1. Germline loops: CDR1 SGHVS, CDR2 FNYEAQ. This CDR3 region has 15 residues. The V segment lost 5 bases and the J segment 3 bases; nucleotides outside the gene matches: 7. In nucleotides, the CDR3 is TGTGCCAGCAGCCCCCCGGGACAGGGGCACTACGAGCAGTACTTC. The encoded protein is CASSPPGQGHYEQYF.

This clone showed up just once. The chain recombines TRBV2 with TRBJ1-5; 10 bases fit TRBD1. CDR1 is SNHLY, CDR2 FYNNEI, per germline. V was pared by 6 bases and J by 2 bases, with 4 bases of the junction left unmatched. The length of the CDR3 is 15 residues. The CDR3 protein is CASRGQGTRNQPQHF. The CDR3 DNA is TGTGCCAGCAGGGGACAGGGGACGCGCAATCAGCCCCAGCATTTT.

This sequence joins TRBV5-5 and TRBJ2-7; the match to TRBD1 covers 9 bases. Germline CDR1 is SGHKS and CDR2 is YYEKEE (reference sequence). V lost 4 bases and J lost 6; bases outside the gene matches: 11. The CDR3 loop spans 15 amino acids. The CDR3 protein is CASSLIPGQGVEQYF. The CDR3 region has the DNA TGTGCCAGCAGCCTGATACCGGGACAGGGAGTCGAGCAGTACTTC.